Presented here are 21 T cell receptor beta chains from one specimen sequenced in a study of CD8+CD57+ T cells in acquired aplastic anemia. The patients chosen for sequencing had shown expansion of CD8+CD57+ cells (detected by flow cytometry). Profiling of TCR beta VDJ combinations and CDR3 sequences used genomic DNA as template. One entry per CDR3 protein results from TCRdb running MiXCR on the reads. The table records approximately 300,000 distinct CDR3 sequences, around three fifths of them present only once. The material sequenced was sorted CD4+, CD8+, or CD8+CD57+ T cells (not recorded which) from PBMCs. Source of these receptors: a human donor with aplastic anemia.

The chain links TRBV12-3 or TRBV12-4 to TRBJ1-4; TRBD1 might be the D (6 bases). V was clipped by 8 bases and J by 3 bases, with 16 bases between them. The CDR3 contains 15 residues. The CDR3 sequence is CASRLNRAANEKLFF. In nucleotides, the CDR3 is TGTGCCAGCCGCCTGAACAGGGCAGCTAATGAAAAACTGTTTTTT.

Details on this clonotype: A junction end diverges from the germline sequence, so it may reflect a read error. This rearrangement joins TRBV2 to TRBJ1-4, with TRBD1 matching over 9 bases. The CDR3 runs 16 residues. Germline loops: CDR1 SNHLY, CDR2 FYNNEI. Here the CDR3 reads CASSLGDRAEEEKLFF. The CDR3 bases are TGCGCCAGCAGCTTGGGGGACAGGGCGGAGGAAGAAAAACTGTTTTTT.

The gene calls are TRBV24-1 and TRBJ1-4, with D possibly being TRBD1 (6 bases). Germline loops: CDR1 KGHDR, CDR2 SFDVKD. The CDR3 is 12 residues long. Trimming shortened V by 4 bases and J by 17 bases, and 16 bases separated the two germline ends. Written as DNA, the CDR3 is TGTGCCACCAGTGAGGGACTAGACAGGAGATTTTTT. Protein: CATSEGLDRRFF.

This clonotype was counted once. Written as DNA, the CDR3 is TGTGCCAGCAAACATGTGAGGGCTGAAGCTTTCTTT. It yields the protein CASKHVRAEAFF. V and J are TRBV12-3 or TRBV12-4 and TRBJ1-1; the D is unclear. The V and J ends lost 7 bases and 6 bases respectively, with 12 bases between them. The CDR3 extends over 12 amino acids.

V and J are TRBV25-1 and TRBJ2-3, with 12 positions matching TRBD2. From germline, CDR1 is MGHDK and CDR2 SYGVNS. J was trimmed by 2 bases and V by 3 bases; bases with no gene match: 6. This CDR3 has 17 residues. CDR3 sequence: CASSEPGLAGTTDTQYF. The CDR3 DNA follows: TGTGCCAGCAGTGAGCCGGGACTAGCGGGCACCACAGATACGCAGTATTTT.

V and J are TRBV20-1 and TRBJ1-3, with D possibly being TRBD1 (5 bases). The CDR3 sequence is 15 residues long. Germline assignment: CDR1 DFQATT and CDR2 SNEGSKA (reference sequence). The V and J ends lost 2 bases and 0 bases respectively, with 11 bases between them. The CDR3 DNA is TGCAGTGCTAGACCGGGACCGAGCTCTGGAAACACCATATATTTT. It translates to CSARPGPSSGNTIYF.

The J gene is TRBJ1-1, the V gene TRBV29-1; a possible D gene is TRBD1 (6 bases). The CDR3 consists of 13 residues. V dropped 6 bases and J dropped 0 bases, with 11 bases sitting between them. Germline V gives CDR1 SQVTM, CDR2 ANQGSEA. The CDR3 DNA sequence: TGCAGCGTCCATTCAGGGGTGAACACTGAAGCTTTCTTT. This encodes CSVHSGVNTEAFF.

A remark on this clonotype: At one end, the junction sequence differs from germline, possibly due to a read error. The gene calls are TRBV7-2 and TRBJ2-3, with D perhaps TRBD1 (5 bases). This CDR3 has 15 residues. Per the germline V gene, CDR1 is SGHTA and CDR2 is FQGNSA. Here the CDR3 reads CASSPKTVSTDTQYF. CDR3 DNA sequence: TGTGCCAGCAGCCCCAAGACAGTTAGCACAGACACGCAGTATTTT.

V usage is TRBV6-2 or TRBV6-3 and J usage is TRBJ2-3; 13 bases are a match to TRBD2. The germline V gene has CDR1 MNHEY and CDR2 SVGEGT. J lost 3 bases, V lost 0 bases, and 6 bases had no gene match. The CDR3 length is 18 residues. This chain's CDR3 is CASSYSWTSGSPTDTQYF. The CDR3 DNA follows: TGTGCCAGCAGTTACTCGTGGACTAGCGGGAGTCCAACAGATACGCAGTATTTT.

The chain couples TRBV7-9 to TRBJ2-7; D is unclear. CDR1 and CDR2 (germline): SEHNR, FQNEAQ (reference sequence). The CDR3 length is 15 residues. V lost 2 bases and J lost 4, with 15 bases in between. CDR3 amino acids: CASSLTAYFPYEQYF. In DNA, the CDR3 is TGTGCCAGCAGCTTAACCGCATACTTCCCTTACGAGCAGTACTTC.

This clonotype showed up just once. The chain couples TRBV24-1 to TRBJ2-1, with 7 bases identical to TRBD2. Losses at the gene ends were 4 bases for V and 4 bases for J; bases not matched to a gene: 6. CDR1 is KGHDR and CDR2 is SFDVKD in the germline V gene. The CDR3 totals 15 residues. CDR3 region: CATSDPSGLYNEQFF. CDR3 sequence (DNA): TGTGCCACCAGTGACCCTAGCGGACTATACAATGAGCAGTTCTTC.

This rearrangement joins TRBV29-1 to TRBJ2-1; TRBD2 aligns across 7 bases. The V gene's germline CDR1 is SQVTM and CDR2 ANQGSEA. After removal of 0 bases from V and 1 base from J, the junction contained 6 bases not matched to a gene. This CDR3 is built from 16 residues. Written as DNA, the CDR3 is TGCAGCGTTGAAGATTTAAGGACTAGATCCTACAATGAGCAGTTCTTC. Translation gives CSVEDLRTRSYNEQFF.

In its sample, this clonotype was seen many times. This chain links TRBV7-8 with TRBJ1-2; possibly TRBD1 for D (6 bases). The germline CDR1 and CDR2 sequences are SGHVS and FQNEAQ. The CDR3 spans 16 residues. Trimming left V 5 bases short and J 7 bases short, with 23 bases between. CDR3 nucleotides: TGTGCCAGCAGCCCACAAAGCCCTACGGGGGCAGGTGGCTACACCTTC. It yields the protein CASSPQSPTGAGGYTF.

This rearrangement joins TRBV9 to TRBJ1-6, with TRBD1 identical over 7 bases. CDR1 and CDR2 from the germline V gene are SGDLS and YYNGEE. CDR3 length equals 15 residues. Losses at the gene ends were 0 bases for V and 5 bases for J; bases not matched to a gene: 2. The CDR3 sequence is CASSVGGTDNSPLHF. The CDR3 DNA reads TGTGCCAGCAGCGTAGGGGGGACAGATAATTCACCCCTCCACTTT.

At least ten counts were recorded for this clonotype. The V gene is TRBV29-1, the J gene TRBJ1-2, with TRBD1 matching 9 bases. In germline, CDR1 is SQVTM, CDR2 ANQGSEA. After removal of 0 bases from V and 6 bases from J, the junction contained 2 bases not matched to a gene. CDR3 length: 13 amino acids. The CDR3 DNA reads TGCAGCGTTGAAGACCGGGACAGGGATGGCTACACCTTC. It yields the protein CSVEDRDRDGYTF.

This clonotype was counted a few times. In nucleotides, the CDR3 is TGTGCCAGCAGCTTGAACTTCCAAGAGACCCAGTACTTC. Protein sequence: CASSLNFQETQYF. The V and J genes are TRBV5-4 and TRBJ2-5, with D uncertain. CDR3 size: 13 residues. V was trimmed by 1 base and J by 1 base, leaving 5 bases between them. CDR1 and CDR2 from the germline V gene are SGHNT and YYREEE (reference sequence).

The chain couples TRBV7-3 to TRBJ2-1; 7 bases align to TRBD1. Germline V gene sequence: CDR1 SGHTA, CDR2 FQGTGA. The V gene end was trimmed by 6 bases and the J gene end by 10 bases; junction bases not matched to a gene: 6. CDR3 length: 12 residues. CDR3 amino acids: CASRSPGQEQFF. CDR3 sequence (DNA): TGTGCCAGCAGGTCTCCGGGACAGGAGCAGTTCTTC. Combining the CDR3 with reference TRBV7-3 and TRBJ2-1 gives the whole variable domain GAGVSQTPSNKVTEKGKYVELRCDPISGHTALYWYRQSLGQGPEFLIYFQGTGAADDSGLPNDRFFAVRPEGSVSTLKIQRTERGDSAVYLCASRSPGQEQFFGPGTRLTVL.

This chain connects TRBV19 to TRBJ1-4; D remains unclear. CDR3 size: 13 residues. Trimming pared 2 bases from V and 5 bases from J, leaving 6 bases between. Germline values: CDR1 LNHDA, CDR2 SQIVND (reference sequence). The CDR3 sequence: CASSISGNEKLFF. As DNA, the CDR3 is TGTGCCAGTAGTATAAGCGGCAATGAAAAACTGTTTTTT. Complete variable domain (other parts from reference TRBV19 and TRBJ1-4): DGGITQSPKYLFRKEGQNVTLSCEQNLNHDAMYWYRQDPGQGLRLIYYSQIVNDFQKGDIAEGYSVSREKKESFPLTVTSAQKNPTAFYLCASSISGNEKLFFGSGTQLSVL.

In regard to this clonotype: Since the CDR3 does not end with the conserved phenylalanine or tryptophan, this likely comes from a read error. This sequence joins TRBV2 and TRBJ1-6; 8 bases map to TRBD1. This CDR3 is built from 14 residues. V lost 10 bases, J lost 8 bases, and 10 bases stayed unmatched. Germline lookup yields CDR1 SNHLY and CDR2 FYNNEI. Written as DNA, the CDR3 is TGTGCCACCTCCCGGGGGACAGGAGATTCACCCCTCCACTTG. This sequence encodes CATSRGTGDSPLHL.

Ten or more counts support this clonotype. J is TRBJ1-4 and V is TRBV2, with D perhaps TRBD1 (6 bases). This CDR3 is built from 13 residues. CDR1 and CDR2 from the germline V gene are SNHLY and FYNNEI. The V and J ends lost 8 bases and 8 bases respectively, with 15 bases between them. The CDR3 sequence is CASSYRVGEKLFF. The CDR3 nucleotides read TGTGCCAGCTCGTACAGGGTGGGAGAAAAACTGTTTTTT.

A note on this clonotype: A read error may account for a junction end that differs from germline. CDR3 region: CARSVRQGQTQYF. The CDR3 nucleotides are TGTGCCCGCAGCGTAAGACAGGGGCAGACCCAGTACTTC. The chain recombines TRBV7-2 with TRBJ2-5; 8 nucleotides align to TRBD1. The CDR3 is 13 residues long. Looked up from germline, CDR1 is SGHTA and CDR2 is FQGNSA.